This T cell receptor beta chain was retrieved from a study of Graves' ophthalmopathy and Graves' hyperthyroidism. In its sample, this clonotype was seen many times. Transcripts of RNA were the source for amplifying TCR beta CDR3 regions. The workflow started with a first-round RT-PCR run with HTBI primers and then moved on to a second-round multiplex PCR. TCRdb ran MiXCR on the multiplex PCR reads and lists one entry per CDR3 protein. Found here are 340,000 or so distinct CDR3 sequences, roughly 17% of them singletons; the top ten hold around 12%. Sequenced: peripheral blood. This receptor was identified in an adult man with Graves' ophthalmopathy.

CDR3 in amino acids: CASSQSSSGDRASYTF. The CDR3 nucleotides read TGCGCCAGCAGCCAGTCATCCTCCGGGGACAGGGCAAGCTACACCTTC. The chain carries TRBV5-1 and TRBJ1-2; 9 bases align to TRBD1. This CDR3 has 16 amino acids. V dropped 4 bases and J dropped 9; count of bases not matched to a gene: 16. Germline values: CDR1 SGHRS, CDR2 YFSETQ.